The source of this T cell receptor beta chain is a study of response to subunit inactivated influenza vaccine. As for this clonotype: Its antigen is undetermined.

Germline CDR1 reads SNHLY; CDR2 reads FYNNEI. This CDR3 region has 11 residues. V was shortened by 2 bases and J by 7 bases, with 6 bases between the two germline ends. Broader study findings: The authors offered the suggestion that each seasonal influenza vaccination recruits few new T cells.

TCRdb ran MiXCR on the RT-PCR reads and lists one entry per CDR3 protein. The profile shows about 480,000 distinct CDR3 sequences, 25% of them singletons. The receptor's source is a man aged 50 to 59 who received an inactivated influenza vaccine. The sequencing used CD4+ T cells sorted from PBMCs, collected about 5 days after vaccination. The chain couples TRBV2 to TRBJ2-7; D is ambiguous. The CDR3 DNA reads TGTGCCAGCAGTGAAAACTGGGAGCAGTACTTC. Amino acids: CASSENWEQYF.